Listed below are T cell receptor beta chains from one sample, sequenced in a study of regulatory T cells in long-lasting Graves disease. Using its own MiXCR run on the multiplex PCR reads, TCRdb lists one record per CDR3 protein. The sample comprises 560,000 or so distinct CDR3 sequences, about 16% of which are singletons, and about 12% rests with the top ten. This same sample was also part of a study on T cells in Graves' hyperthyroidism and ophthalmopathy.

This sample comprised peripheral blood mononuclear cells (PBMCs), obtained at new diagnosis, from a patient treated with antithyroid drugs. Receptors were obtained from a man between 18 and 29 years old with Graves disease. CDR3s include the opening cysteine and the closing phenylalanine or tryptophan. The D gene is left open where the match is weak. Some rows mark clone size as missing; the rest say once, few, many or name a class of expanded clone.

V gene	clone size	J gene	D gene	CDR3 protein	CDR3 DNA
TRBV20-1	-	TRBJ2-3	-	CSASGGGWEMDTQYF	TGCAGTGCTAGTGGGGGTGGATGGGAGATGGATACGCAGTATTTT
TRBV7-8	few	TRBJ2-1	-	CASSSSRESYNEQFF	TGTGCCAGCAGCTCCTCCCGGGAGAGCTACAATGAGCAGTTCTTC
TRBV3-1	-	TRBJ2-1	-	CASSPSPNEQFF	TGTGCCAGCAGTCCCTCCCCGAATGAGCAGTTCTTC
TRBV20-1	-	TRBJ1-6	-	CSARRSWGTSPLHF	TGCAGTGCTAGACGATCCTGGGGGACTTCACCCCTCCACTTT
TRBV5-1	-	TRBJ1-1	-	CASSLDGTVMNTEAFF	TGCGCCAGCAGCTTGGATGGGACGGTTATGAACACTGAAGCTTTCTTT
TRBV30	many	TRBJ2-1	-	CAWSVPAGKSYNEQFF	TGTGCCTGGAGTGTACCTGCGGGAAAATCCTACAATGAGCAGTTCTTC
TRBV12-3/TRBV12-4	few	TRBJ2-6	TRBD2	CASSRTSGGRGANVLTF	TGTGCCAGCAGCCGCACCTCGGGGGGGCGCGGGGCCAACGTCCTGACTTTC
TRBV11-2	-	TRBJ2-2	TRBD1	CASSLVGTGGTGELFF	TGTGCCAGCAGCTTAGTCGGGACAGGGGGCACCGGGGAGCTGTTTTTT
TRBV7-3	-	TRBJ1-1	-	CASNPWGGDTEAFF	TGTGCTAGCAACCCCTGGGGAGGGGACACTGAAGCTTTCTTT
TRBV6-2/TRBV6-3	-	TRBJ2-5	TRBD2	CASTSNWGGETQYF	TGTGCCAGCACCTCAAACTGGGGGGGAGAGACCCAGTACTTC
TRBV10-2	many	TRBJ1-1	-	CASRTTPRGVGLNTEAFF	TGCGCCAGCCGAACTACTCCCCGAGGGGTTGGCCTGAACACTGAAGCTTTCTTT
TRBV7-9	many	TRBJ2-3	TRBD2	CASSPGTSGSTDTQYF	TGTGCCAGCAGTCCCGGGACTAGCGGGAGCACAGATACGCAGTATTTT
TRBV30	few	TRBJ2-7	TRBD2	CAWSTSGTYEQYF	TGTGCCTGGAGTACTAGCGGGACCTACGAGCAGTACTTC
TRBV7-9	-	TRBJ2-5	-	CASGGPGRGQETQYF	TGTGCCAGCGGGGGACCGGGCAGGGGCCAAGAGACCCAGTACTTC
TRBV5-8	many	TRBJ2-1	TRBD2	CASSLRAGGPFNEQFF	TGTGCCAGCAGCTTGAGGGCGGGAGGGCCCTTTAATGAGCAGTTCTTC
TRBV6-4	-	TRBJ2-2	-	CTSSDSSLTGELFF	TGTACCAGCAGTGACTCCTCTCTCACCGGGGAGCTGTTTTTT
TRBV7-8	-	TRBJ2-1	TRBD2	CASSSSRGGHNEQFF	TGTGCCAGCAGCTCCTCCCGGGGGGGACACAATGAGCAGTTCTTC
TRBV20-1	few	TRBJ2-5	TRBD1	CSARDPRGRGETQYF	TGCAGTGCTAGAGATCCCAGGGGGCGCGGGGAGACCCAGTACTTC